The 30 T cell receptor beta chains given below trace back to one sample, sequenced in a study of human T cells and chemical hapten exposure. Via MiXCR, TCRdb re-called the RACE reads, giving one row per CDR3 protein. This repertoire shows tens of thousands of distinct CDR3 sequences, 9% to 12% found once; its top ten account for about 6.9%. As to time point: patch test 2, 6 weeks after DPC sensitization. The treatment here: therapeutic diphenylcyclopropenone sensitization with weekly scalp DPC. Sequenced here: whole blood, sampled in connection with sensitization to the hapten diphenylcyclopropenone (DPC). These receptors all stem from a woman aged 45 to 65 with alopecia areata. Some clones in this sample may be carry-over from other donors' samples.

The chain carries TRBV20-1 and TRBJ1-1; D not resolved. Per germline, CDR1 DFQATT and CDR2 SNEGSKA (reference sequence). The CDR3 runs 13 residues. V lost 3 bases, J lost 1 base, and 9 bases lay in between. CDR3 in amino acids: CSASANTNTEAFF. In nucleotides, the CDR3 is TGCAGTGCTAGCGCAAACACGAACACTGAAGCTTTCTTT.

This clonotype was detected ten times or more. J is TRBJ2-4 and V is TRBV20-1, with D unclear. The CDR3 covers 14 residues. V gave up 2 bases and J gave up 2 bases, with 10 bases separating them. CDR1 is DFQATT, CDR2 SNEGSKA, per germline (reference sequence). The CDR3 bases are TGCAGTGCTAGATGGCCAGGTACCAAAAACATTCAGTACTTC. This sequence encodes CSARWPGTKNIQYF.

This clonotype was recorded at least ten times. The chain has TRBV9 and TRBJ2-7, with TRBD1 matching 7 bases. V shed 6 bases, J shed 0 bases, and the junction held 6 bases outside the gene matches. The CDR3 runs to 14 residues. Germline CDR1 and CDR2: SGDLS and YYNGEE. CDR3 sequence (DNA): TGTGCCAGCACCGGGACAGTGGACTCCTACGAGCAGTACTTC. Encoded protein: CASTGTVDSYEQYF.

This clonotype was recorded many times. The chain employs TRBV19 and TRBJ2-3; perhaps TRBD2 as D (7 bases). Germline CDR1 reads LNHDA; CDR2 reads SQIVND (reference sequence). Trimming cost V 3 bases and J 4 bases, with 14 bases left between them. CDR3 size: 15 residues. CDR3 in amino acids: CASSIIRGGPDTQYF. For the CDR3, the DNA is TGTGCCAGTAGTATCATCCGCGGGGGCCCAGATACGCAGTATTTT. Combining the CDR3 with reference TRBV19 and TRBJ2-3 gives the whole variable domain DGGITQSPKYLFRKEGQNVTLSCEQNLNHDAMYWYRQDPGQGLRLIYYSQIVNDFQKGDIAEGYSVSREKKESFPLTVTSAQKNPTAFYLCASSIIRGGPDTQYFGPGTRLTVL.

There are many counts of this clonotype. This chain joins TRBV18 and TRBJ1-5, with a tentative D call TRBD1 (6 bases). V was cut by 3 bases and J by 7 bases, with 10 bases left in between. There are 13 residues in the CDR3. CDR1 is KGHSH, CDR2 LQKENI, per germline. CDR3 in DNA: TGTGCCAGCTCACCTGCAGGGGACCAGCCCCAGCATTTT. It is translated as CASSPAGDQPQHF.

The J gene is TRBJ1-2, the V gene TRBV27, with 8 bases identical to TRBD1. Germline trimming cut 5 bases from V and 6 bases from J; bases unmatched to any gene: 2. The CDR3 loop spans 12 amino acids. In germline, CDR1 is MNHEY, CDR2 SMNVEV (reference sequence). In nucleotides, the CDR3 is TGTGCCAGCAGTACAGGGGGACATGGCTACACCTTC. The encoded protein is CASSTGGHGYTF.

This clonotype was seen many times. The V gene is TRBV29-1, the J gene TRBJ1-4; possibly TRBD1 for D (5 bases). CDR3 length: 13 residues. Germline lookup yields CDR1 SQVTM and CDR2 ANQGSEA. V was cut by 6 bases and J by 3 bases, with 11 bases left in between. In nucleotides, the CDR3 is TGCAGCGTGGAGACAGCCCCTAATGAAAAACTGTTTTTT. Translation gives CSVETAPNEKLFF.

The chain has TRBV3-1 and TRBJ2-1; D unclear. Germline V lookup: CDR1 LGHDT, CDR2 YNNKEL (reference sequence). There are 14 residues in the CDR3. V dropped 0 bases and J dropped 10 bases, with 13 bases sitting between them. CDR3 sequence: CASSQERLLGEQFF. The CDR3 DNA is TGTGCCAGCAGCCAAGAGAGGCTGCTGGGAGAGCAGTTCTTC.

This sequence joins TRBV13 and TRBJ1-1; D is unclear. V dropped 1 base and J dropped 4 bases, with 13 bases sitting between them. Germline CDR1 PRHDT, CDR2 FYEKMQ (reference sequence). CDR3 length: 15 residues. In DNA, the CDR3 is TGTGCCAGCAGCTTAGAGCCGGACGCGGCCACTGAAGCTTTCTTT. Protein: CASSLEPDAATEAFF. The variable domain in full, completed from reference TRBV13 and TRBJ1-1, reads AAGVIQSPRHLIKEKRETATLKCYPIPRHDTVYWYQQGPGQDPQFLISFYEKMQSDKGSIPDRFSAQQFSDYHSELNMSSLELGDSALYFCASSLEPDAATEAFFGQGTRLTVV.

This clonotype appeared many times. The chain has TRBV12-3 or TRBV12-4 and TRBJ1-5; TRBD1 matches 7 bases. With 4 bases clipped from V and 0 bases from J, the junction kept 6 bases outside the gene matches. The CDR3 is 16 amino acids. The CDR3 sequence: CASSSRQGRSNQPQHF. As DNA, the CDR3 is TGTGCCAGCAGTTCGCGACAGGGCCGTAGCAATCAGCCCCAGCATTTT.

The sample holds many counts of this clonotype. This rearrangement joins TRBV18 to TRBJ2-3; 7 bases align to TRBD1. The CDR3 is 15 residues long. V trimming: 1 base; J trimming: 1 base; junction bases outside the gene matches: 2. Germline CDR1 KGHSH, CDR2 LQKENI. The CDR3: CASSPQGARTDTQYF. CDR3 coding DNA: TGTGCCAGCTCACCACAGGGGGCCCGCACAGATACGCAGTATTTT. The complete variable domain, with remaining parts taken from reference TRBV18 and TRBJ2-3, reads NAGVMQNPRHLVRRRGQEARLRCSPMKGHSHVYWYRQLPEEGLKFMVYLQKENIIDESGMPKERFSAEFPKEGPSILRIQQVVRGDSAAYFCASSPQGARTDTQYFGPGTRLTVL.

This clonotype was seen many times. The V gene is TRBV13, the J gene TRBJ1-4, with a possible D match to TRBD1 (6 bases). The CDR3 is 16 amino acids. CDR1 PRHDT and CDR2 FYEKMQ come from the germline V gene (reference sequence). V lost 5 bases and J lost 4, with 17 bases in between. The CDR3 bases are TGTGCCAGCAGCCCCCCCGGCAGGGGTCGTAATGAAAAACTGTTTTTT. Translated: CASSPPGRGRNEKLFF.

This clonotype was picked up many times. V usage is TRBV3-1 and J usage is TRBJ1-5, with D unclear. V was clipped by 1 base and J by 5 bases, with 6 bases between them. Germline V gene data show CDR1 as LGHDT and CDR2 as YNNKEL (reference sequence). The CDR3 spans 13 residues. CDR3: CASSQGVDQPQHF. CDR3 in DNA: TGTGCCAGCAGCCAAGGTGTGGATCAGCCCCAGCATTTT.

This clonotype was picked up many times. The chain recombines TRBV25-1 with TRBJ1-1, with TRBD1 matching 10 bases. With 4 bases clipped from V and 4 bases from J, the junction kept 3 bases outside the gene matches. This CDR3 contains 14 residues. CDR1 and CDR2 (germline): MGHDK, SYGVNS. The CDR3: CASSVWTGGTEAFF. CDR3 bases: TGTGCCAGCAGTGTCTGGACAGGGGGCACTGAAGCTTTCTTT.

The chain couples TRBV11-1 to TRBJ2-1; tentative D call: TRBD2 (6 bases). V lost 5 bases, J lost 10 bases, and 12 bases lay in between. The germline V gene has CDR1 SGHAT and CDR2 FQDESV (reference sequence). The CDR3 is made up of 12 amino acids. The CDR3 spells CASSQDYLEQFF. DNA for the CDR3: TGTGCCAGCAGCCAGGACTATTTGGAGCAGTTCTTC.

This clonotype was counted ten times or more. The chain is built from TRBV29-1 and TRBJ1-1; 11 nucleotides match TRBD1. CDR3 length: 13 amino acids. CDR1 and CDR2 (germline): SQVTM, ANQGSEA. With V trimmed by 8 bases and J by 4 bases, 6 bases remained unmatched. CDR3 nucleotide sequence: TGCAGCACAGGACAGGGGGCGGGCACTGAAGCTTTCTTT. Translation: CSTGQGAGTEAFF.

Here the CDR3 reads CSVGQGVYEQYF. DNA for the CDR3: TGCAGCGTTGGACAGGGGGTTTACGAGCAGTACTTC. The chain joins TRBV29-1 to TRBJ2-7, with 9 bases matching TRBD1. CDR1 and CDR2 (germline): SQVTM, ANQGSEA. The CDR3 is 12 residues long. With V trimmed by 4 bases and J by 4 bases, 2 bases remained unmatched.

This clonotype was seen ten or more times. The rearrangement uses TRBV2 and TRBJ1-2, with 7 bases that match TRBD1. This CDR3 comprises 12 residues. V was pared by 2 bases and J by 8 bases, with 2 bases of the junction left unmatched. The germline V gene encodes CDR1 SNHLY and CDR2 FYNNEI. CDR3 nucleotides: TGTGCCAGCAGTGAACAGGGGGAAGGCTACACCTTC. Translation gives CASSEQGEGYTF.

This clonotype was seen more than once but under ten times. V gene TRBV6-2 or TRBV6-3 combines with J gene TRBJ2-7; perhaps TRBD2 as D (5 bases). Trimming removed 10 bases from V and 5 bases from J, with 18 bases in between. The CDR3 runs 13 residues. Germline values: CDR1 MNHEY, CDR2 SVGEGT. CDR3 loop: CATGGLLRNEQYF. The DNA for the CDR3 is TGTGCCACCGGCGGACTGCTTAGGAACGAGCAGTACTTC.

The V and J genes are TRBV4-1 and TRBJ2-7; TRBD2 matches at 12 bases. The ends lost 2 bases at V and 0 bases at J; junction bases unmatched: 8. This CDR3 region has 18 residues. CDR1 is MGHRA, CDR2 YSYEKL, per germline. The CDR3 region is CASSQLAGGLLSSYEQYF. In DNA form, the CDR3 reads TGCGCCAGCAGCCAACTAGCGGGAGGGCTTTTGAGCTCCTACGAGCAGTACTTC.

This clonotype was recorded a few times. The V call is TRBV20-1, the J call TRBJ2-1, with 11 bases fitting TRBD2. The CDR3 runs 14 residues. V shed 6 bases and J 4 bases; nucleotides not matched to a gene: 5. Germline V gene data show CDR1 as DFQATT and CDR2 as SNEGSKA (reference sequence). In DNA, the CDR3 is TGCAGTGCCCTGGGACTAGCGGATTACAATGAGCAGTTCTTC. This codes for CSALGLADYNEQFF.

V usage is TRBV9 and J usage is TRBJ1-3, with 7 bases fitting TRBD1. The CDR3 runs to 14 residues. CDR1 and CDR2 (germline): SGDLS, YYNGEE. Trimming at V came to 4 bases and at J to 3 bases, leaving 4 bases not matched to a gene. For the CDR3, the DNA is TGTGCCAGCAGCCCAACAGGGGTTGGAAACACCATATATTTT. It encodes CASSPTGVGNTIYF.

At least ten counts were recorded for this clonotype. CDR3 residues: CSVEVAGVNTEAFF. The CDR3 DNA is TGCAGCGTTGAAGTGGCAGGGGTGAACACTGAAGCTTTCTTT. The chain is built from TRBV29-1 and TRBJ1-1; D possibly corresponds to TRBD1 (6 bases). Trimming stripped 1 base from V and 0 bases from J, with 9 bases between. CDR3 size: 14 residues. CDR1 and CDR2 (germline): SQVTM, ANQGSEA.

The rearrangement uses TRBV28 and TRBJ1-5, with D unresolved. V was trimmed by 2 bases and J by 4 bases, leaving 0 bases between them. Germline V gene sequence: CDR1 MDHEN, CDR2 SYDVKM. CDR3 length equals 11 residues. The CDR3 bases are TGTGCCAGCAGTTTAAATCAGCCCCAGCATTTT. It specifies CASSLNQPQHF.

This clonotype was seen repeatedly, ten times or more. This chain links TRBV5-1 with TRBJ2-3, with D unclear. Germline CDR1 and CDR2: SGHRS and YFSETQ. V was trimmed by 4 bases and J by 2 bases, leaving 17 bases between them. CDR3 length: 16 amino acids. The CDR3 sequence: CASSIGHSTFTDTQYF. In DNA, the CDR3 is TGCGCCAGCAGCATTGGTCACTCGACATTCACAGATACGCAGTATTTT. The full variable domain, its missing parts supplied by reference TRBV5-1 and TRBJ2-3, is KAGVTQTPRYLIKTRGQQVTLSCSPISGHRSVSWYQQTPGQGLQFLFEYFSETQRNKGNFPGRFSGRQFSNSRSEMNVSTLELGDSALYLCASSIGHSTFTDTQYFGPGTRLTVL.

This clonotype was found many times. The chain joins TRBV3-1 to TRBJ2-1; perhaps TRBD2 as D (5 bases). The V gene's germline CDR1 is LGHDT and CDR2 YNNKEL (reference sequence). The V and J ends lost 0 bases and 0 bases respectively, with 12 bases between them. This CDR3 spans 17 amino acids. CDR3 in amino acids: CASSQDLGSSSYNEQFF. The CDR3 DNA sequence: TGTGCCAGCAGCCAAGATTTGGGGAGTAGCTCCTACAATGAGCAGTTCTTC.

Only a few counts were recorded for this clonotype. A junction end diverges from the germline sequence, so it may reflect a read error. The chain joins TRBV15 to TRBJ2-1; D is unclear. This CDR3 has 11 residues. CDR1 LNHNV and CDR2 YYDKDF come from the germline V gene (reference sequence). Here the CDR3 DNA reads TGTGCCACCAGCAGAGATCGGTACCCAATATTC. It encodes CATSRDRYPIF.

This clonotype showed up just a few times. This chain links TRBV5-1 with TRBJ2-1; 14 bases line up with TRBD2. Germline CDR1 and CDR2: SGHRS and YFSETQ. J was trimmed by 15 bases and V by 2 bases; bases with no gene match: 10. CDR3 length equals 15 residues. CDR3 loop: CASSLEGTSGSRWFF. For the CDR3, the DNA is TGCGCCAGCAGCTTAGAAGGGACTAGCGGGAGCCGGTGGTTCTTC.

The chain employs TRBV20-1 and TRBJ2-3; TRBD2 agrees at 11 bases. Germline lookup yields CDR1 DFQATT and CDR2 SNEGSKA (reference sequence). Trimming took 6 bases from V and 1 from J; bases not matched to a gene: 6. The CDR3 is 15 residues long. Written as DNA, the CDR3 is TGCAGTGCGGCACAACTAGCGGGAGGCACAGATACGCAGTATTTT. Encoded protein: CSAAQLAGGTDTQYF.

V is TRBV2 and J is TRBJ2-7, with 8 bases fitting TRBD1. Trimming removed 5 bases from V and 3 bases from J; junction bases left unmatched: 6. CDR1 SNHLY and CDR2 FYNNEI come from the germline V gene. This CDR3 has 14 amino acids. The CDR3 is CASSSTGGYYEQYF. Here the CDR3 DNA reads TGTGCCAGCAGTTCAACAGGGGGATACTACGAGCAGTACTTC.